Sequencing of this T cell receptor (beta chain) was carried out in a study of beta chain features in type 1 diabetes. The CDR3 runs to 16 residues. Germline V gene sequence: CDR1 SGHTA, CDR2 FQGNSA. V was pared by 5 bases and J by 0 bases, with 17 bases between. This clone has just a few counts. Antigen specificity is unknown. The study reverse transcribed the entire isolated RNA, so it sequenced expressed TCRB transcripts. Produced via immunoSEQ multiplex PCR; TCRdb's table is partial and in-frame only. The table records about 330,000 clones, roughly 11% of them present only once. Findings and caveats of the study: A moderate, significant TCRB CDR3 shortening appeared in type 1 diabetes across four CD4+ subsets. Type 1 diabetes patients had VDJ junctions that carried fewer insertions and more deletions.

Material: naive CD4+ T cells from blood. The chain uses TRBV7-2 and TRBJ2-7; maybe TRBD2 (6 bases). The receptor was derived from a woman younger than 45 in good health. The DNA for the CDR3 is TGTGCCAGCAGCCCGAGGGCGGGACCGTCCTCCTACGAGCAGTACTTC. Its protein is CASSPRAGPSSYEQYF.